The 10 T cell receptor beta chains presented below share a single source sample, sequenced in a study of graft-versus-host responses after intestinal transplantation. Their antigens are not known. TCRdb's table, derived via immunoSEQ multiplex PCR, lists solely in-frame clones and lacks some. This sample has under 140,000 clones, with 80% to 95% found just once. Specimen: unstimulated CD8+ T cells sorted from spleen or lymph node cells, collected before intestinal transplant. The origin of the receptors is a human donor who received an intestinal transplant.

In DNA form, the CDR3 reads TGCAGCGTTACCCAGGGGAAACAGTACTTC. Translated: CSVTQGKQYF. V usage is TRBV29-1 and J usage is TRBJ2-7; D is possibly TRBD1 (6 bases). Trimming pared 5 bases from V and 10 bases from J, leaving 12 bases between. Germline values: CDR1 SQVTM, CDR2 ANQGSEA. The CDR3 totals 10 residues.

The chain recombines TRBV28 with TRBJ2-1; 8 positions match TRBD2. The V and J ends lost 3 bases and 6 bases, in that order; junction bases with no gene match: 4. Germline lookup yields CDR1 MDHEN and CDR2 SYDVKM. CDR3 length equals 14 residues. CDR3: CASSFWLAGNEQFF. CDR3 nucleotides: TGTGCCAGCAGTTTTTGGCTAGCGGGCAATGAGCAGTTCTTC.

V usage is TRBV5-1 and J usage is TRBJ2-1; D might be TRBD2 (5 bases). Trimming pared 6 bases from V and 5 bases from J, leaving 15 bases between. In germline, CDR1 is SGHRS, CDR2 YFSETQ. CDR3 size: 14 residues. In nucleotides, the CDR3 is TGCGCCAGCACGGACGCGGAGGCTAACAATGAGCAGTTCTTC. Residues: CASTDAEANNEQFF.

Note on this clone: Different DNA sequences within this sample yield the same CDR3. The chain joins TRBV7-9 to TRBJ2-1; D is undetermined. The CDR3 contains 13 residues. The V and J ends lost 1 base and 8 bases respectively, with 9 bases between them. Germline V gives CDR1 SEHNR, CDR2 FQNEAQ (reference sequence). CDR3 sequence: CASSLGGGDEQFF. CDR3 DNA: TGTGCCAGCAGCTTAGGCGGTGGCGATGAGCAGTTCTTC.

The rearrangement joins TRBV4-1 to TRBJ2-5; the D gene is possibly TRBD1 (5 bases). Germline CDR1 reads MGHRA; CDR2 reads YSYEKL. Trimming removed 5 bases from V and 2 bases from J, with 9 bases in between. The CDR3 runs to 13 residues. CDR3 sequence (DNA): TGCGCCAGCAGCAAGACAGATCAAGAGACCCAGTACTTC. Translation: CASSKTDQETQYF.

CDR3 DNA sequence: TGTGCCTGGAGGACCAAGGGGCGTGAAGAGACCCAGTACTTC. This codes for CAWRTKGREETQYF. The chain uses TRBV30 and TRBJ2-5; tentative D call: TRBD1 (5 bases). Germline V lookup: CDR1 GTSNPN, CDR2 SVGIG (reference sequence). Trimming shortened V by 3 bases and J by 3 bases, and 14 bases separated the two germline ends. This CDR3 has 14 residues.

This clone has only a few counts. The V call is TRBV2, the J call TRBJ1-3; no reliable D call. CDR3 length equals 11 residues. Looked up from germline, CDR1 is SNHLY and CDR2 is FYNNEI. Trimming removed 6 bases from V and 4 bases from J, with 4 bases in between. In nucleotides, the CDR3 is TGTGCCAGCAGGAGGGGAAACACCATATATTTT. As protein: CASRRGNTIYF.

The chain employs TRBV20-1 and TRBJ2-7, with D tentatively TRBD1 (6 bases). The V gene lost 6 bases and the J gene lost 6 bases, with 12 bases spanning the gap. CDR1 is DFQATT, CDR2 SNEGSKA, per germline (reference sequence). The CDR3 is made up of 11 amino acids. This CDR3 is CSAEGTSEQYF. The CDR3 nucleotides are TGCAGTGCGGAAGGGACATCCGAGCAGTACTTC.

This clone was counted once. The chain has TRBV7-3 and TRBJ2-1; possible D gene TRBD1, 7 bases. V was clipped by 5 bases and J by 2 bases, with 10 bases between them. This CDR3 is built from 14 residues. Germline assignment: CDR1 SGHTA and CDR2 FQGTGA. CDR3 DNA sequence: TGTGCCAGCAGCCAGGGGGGAGCCTACAATGAGCAGTTCTTC. It specifies CASSQGGAYNEQFF. Drawing the rest from reference TRBV7-3 and TRBJ2-1, the complete variable domain is GAGVSQTPSNKVTEKGKYVELRCDPISGHTALYWYRQSLGQGPEFLIYFQGTGAADDSGLPNDRFFAVRPEGSVSTLKIQRTERGDSAVYLCASSQGGAYNEQFFGPGTRLTVL.

V usage is TRBV7-6 and J usage is TRBJ2-7, with D tentatively TRBD2 (5 bases). The length of the CDR3 is 12 residues. The germline CDR1 and CDR2 sequences are SGHVS and FNYEAQ. V lost 5 bases and J lost 5, with 10 bases in between. CDR3 DNA: TGTGCCAGCAGCCCCCGGCGGGACGAGCAGTACTTC. Residues: CASSPRRDEQYF.